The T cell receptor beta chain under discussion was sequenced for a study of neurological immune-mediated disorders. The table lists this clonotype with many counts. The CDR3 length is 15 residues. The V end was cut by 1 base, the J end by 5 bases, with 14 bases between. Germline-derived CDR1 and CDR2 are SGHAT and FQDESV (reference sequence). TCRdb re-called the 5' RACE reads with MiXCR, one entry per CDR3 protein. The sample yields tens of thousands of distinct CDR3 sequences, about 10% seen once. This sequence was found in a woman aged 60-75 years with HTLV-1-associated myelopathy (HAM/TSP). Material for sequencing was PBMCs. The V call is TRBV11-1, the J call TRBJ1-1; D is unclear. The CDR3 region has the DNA TGTGCCAGCAGCTTAGGCGGGCCGGTGAGGACTGAAGCTTTCTTT. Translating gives CASSLGGPVRTEAFF. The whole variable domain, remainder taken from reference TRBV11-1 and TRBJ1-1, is EAEVAQSPRYKITEKSQAVAFWCDPISGHATLYWYRQILGQGPELLVQFQDESVVDDSQLPKDRFSAERLKGVDSTLKIQPAELGDSAMYLCASSLGGPVRTEAFFGQGTRLTVV.